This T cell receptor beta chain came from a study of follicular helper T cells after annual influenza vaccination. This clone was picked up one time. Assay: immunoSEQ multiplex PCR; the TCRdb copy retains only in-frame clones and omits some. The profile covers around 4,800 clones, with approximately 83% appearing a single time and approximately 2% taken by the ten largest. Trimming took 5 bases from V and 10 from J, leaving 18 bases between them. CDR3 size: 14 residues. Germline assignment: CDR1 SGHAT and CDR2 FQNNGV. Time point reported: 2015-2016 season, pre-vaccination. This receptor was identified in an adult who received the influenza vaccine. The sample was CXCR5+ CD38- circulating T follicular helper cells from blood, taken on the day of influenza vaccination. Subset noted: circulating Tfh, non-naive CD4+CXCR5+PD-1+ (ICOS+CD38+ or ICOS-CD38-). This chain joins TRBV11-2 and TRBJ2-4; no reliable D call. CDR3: CASSPPERRAIQYF. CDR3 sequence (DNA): TGTGCCAGCAGCCCCCCTGAACGACGGGCAATTCAGTACTTC.